This T cell receptor beta chain comes out of a study of blood T cell repertoires in COVID-19. In its sample, this clone was seen a few times. Profiling relied on immunoSEQ multiplex PCR, and the TCRdb table lists in-frame clones only, not all of them. The table lists about 360,000 clones, over 65% of them singletons. This CDR3 comprises 15 residues. Per germline, CDR1 SGHNT and CDR2 YYREEE (reference sequence). J lost 3 bases, V lost 4 bases, and 2 bases had no gene match. The TCR comes from a human donor with acute or convalescent COVID-19. The donor label of this sample is uncertain. V and J are TRBV5-4 and TRBJ2-1; 12 bases match TRBD2. What was sequenced was peripheral blood. The CDR3 bases are TGTGCCAGCAGCACTAGCGGGAGGCTCTACAATGAGCAGTTCTTC. Translating gives CASSTSGRLYNEQFF.